Below, one T cell receptor beta chain is given with its context. What it binds is not known. Naive CD4+ cells had CD25+ Tregs removed. The TRBV12-4/TRBJ1-2 clonotypes were amplified using barcode primers with ligated adaptors. TCRdb passed the multiplex PCR reads through MiXCR, listing each CDR3 protein once. This table holds about 1,000 distinct CDR3 sequences, almost 8.5% found once. General study findings and limits: Tumor memory CD4+ T cell TCR gene usage was found to cluster with blood and lymph node memory CD4+ cells and with lymph node naive CD4+ cells. Tumor Treg TCRs overlapped most with tumor naive CD4+ cells.

The CDR3 is 14 residues long. The V and J ends lost 5 bases and 5 bases respectively, with 15 bases between them. This sequence was found in a female donor with breast cancer. The V gene is TRBV12-3 or TRBV12-4, the J gene TRBJ1-2; D is possibly TRBD1 (5 bases). The sample taken for sequencing was naive CD4+ T cells sorted from blood. The sample's subset: naive CD4+ T cells, CD4+CD45RA+CD25-. The CDR3 region is CASSPRAAGYGYTF. DNA for the CDR3: TGTGCCAGCAGTCCCCGGGCGGCAGGGTATGGCTACACCTTC.